This T cell receptor (beta chain) was obtained from a study of T cell responses to AZD1222 COVID-19 vaccine. Whole-study findings and limits: Following two doses of AZD1222, Spike-specific TCR breadth and depth rose.

V was pared by 9 bases and J by 4 bases, with 12 bases of the junction left unmatched. Germline V CDR1 and CDR2: LNHNV, YYDKDF (reference sequence). The CDR3 is made up of 15 amino acids. To note about this clone: Antigen: not known.

Method: immunoSEQ multiplex PCR; TCRdb's copy keeps in-frame clones and lacks some. The table has tens of thousands of clones, approximately 90% seen once. This TCR was sampled from an adult who received the AZD1222 COVID-19 vaccine. The input for sequencing was peripheral blood, taken 28 days after the second AZD1222 dose. This chain links TRBV15 with TRBJ2-3; TRBD2 aligns across 8 bases. CDR3 DNA: TGTGCCACTCGGCTTGAGGGCGGGAGGTCAGATACGCAGTATTTT. Its protein is CATRLEGGRSDTQYF.